A selection of T cell receptor beta chains follows, all from one sample in a study of blood T cell repertoires in COVID-19. Profiling relied on immunoSEQ multiplex PCR, and the TCRdb table lists in-frame clones only, not all of them. Here the sample spans 360,000 or so clones, about 88% being singletons. Input material: PBMCs or T cells enriched from blood (not recorded which). The receptors come from a woman aged 25 to 39 who had recovered from COVID-19. The CDR3 runs from the conserved cysteine through the conserved F or W.

TRBV20-1 CSARGGQGLFF
TRBV5-1 CASRGWAGGRTSSYNEQFF
TRBV3-1/TRBV3-2 CASSPRDRDGYTF
TRBV30 CAWSRRRGHYGYTF
TRBV19 CASRMPGQRNTEAFF
TRBV18 CASSPLTGAQPQHF
TRBV5-1 CASSIPGDYEKLFF
TRBV5-4 CASSTRQDWYGYTF
TRBV3-1/TRBV3-2 CASSQGGKETQYF
TRBV29-1 CSVPRRRGNEQFF
TRBV27 CASSLTGESHGNTIYF
TRBV6-1 CASSEFSLNQPQHF
TRBV9 CASSVTRDMAGNTIYF
TRBV6-6 CASSAGEKLFF
TRBV7-9 CASSLPGGSRETQYF
TRBV2 CASRGQGIIGNTIYF
TRBV7-9 CASGLAVFSEQFF
TRBV28 CASSSPELLSYTF
TRBV9 CASSRQQNTEAFF
TRBV5-1 CASSLRGGDGYTF
TRBV7-9 CASSEGTTHPNEKLFF
TRBV7-2 CASSQETGREQYF
TRBV28 CAGGGGRAGADIQYF
TRBV27 CASSRLLAGAQETQYF
TRBV2 CASKGQGGYGYTF
TRBV7-3 CASSSTGLNYNEQFF
TRBV28 CASSESGRGYNEQFF
TRBV4-1 CASSHLTSGQETQYF
TRBV27 CASSLRGENTGELFF
TRBV28 CASSLSLLAGGPSEQYF
TRBV30 CAWSSGMGGNTEAFF
TRBV5-1 CASRPQGARGYTF
TRBV18 CASSRETEAFF
TRBV29-1 CSGAGTPLDGYTF
TRBV7-7 CASSLDGNSGNTIYF
TRBV28 CASSLQGVTEAFF
TRBV29-1 CSVDRGYGYTF
TRBV7-3 CASSLRQLEAFF
TRBV5-1 CASSALISAGSYNEQFF
TRBV18 CASSPGGPEQYF
TRBV12-5 CASGDPLVLQGMGYGYTF
TRBV30 CAWRFRGTEAFF
TRBV6-5 CASSYEVPPRGYTF
TRBV2 CASTLVTYEETQYF
TRBV29-1 CSVEPRGDYDYGYTF
TRBV7-9 CASSLGTSGYNEQFF
TRBV11-2 CASSSPVGGSHNEQFF